These 17 T cell receptor beta chains came from one sample sequenced in a study of T cells in Graves' hyperthyroidism and ophthalmopathy. What was amplified from RNA transcripts were TCR beta CDR3 regions. First-round RT-PCR targeting the TCR CDR3 was performed with the HTBI primer set. One entry per CDR3 protein, called by TCRdb with MiXCR from the multiplex PCR reads. The sample gives 450,000 to 600,000 distinct CDR3 sequences, around 20% of which show up once; roughly 44% is in the top ten. Sequencing was carried out using blood. The receptors here all came from a man in his forties or fifties with Graves' ophthalmopathy.

This clonotype was detected ten times or more. V is TRBV3-1 and J is TRBJ2-2; D gene unclear. Germline V gene sequence: CDR1 LGHDT, CDR2 YNNKEL (reference sequence). The CDR3 runs 14 residues. V gave up 1 base and J gave up 3 bases, with 6 bases separating them. DNA for the CDR3: TGTGCCAGCAGCCAAGTTTCAGACACCGGGGAGCTGTTTTTT. Amino acid sequence: CASSQVSDTGELFF.

The chain combines TRBV3-1 with TRBJ2-5; D not resolved. The germline V gene has CDR1 LGHDT and CDR2 YNNKEL (reference sequence). This CDR3 spans 12 amino acids. Trimming took off 0 bases at V and 5 bases at J, with 4 bases between the two ends. The CDR3 loop reads CASSQDTETQYF. DNA of the CDR3: TGTGCCAGCAGCCAAGATACGGAGACCCAGTACTTC.

This clonotype was seen a few times. The chain carries TRBV27 and TRBJ2-2; a possible D gene is TRBD2 (6 bases). CDR3 length equals 18 residues. V lost 2 bases, J lost 2 bases, and 18 bases lay in between. CDR1 is MNHEY and CDR2 is SMNVEV in the germline V gene (reference sequence). The CDR3 protein is CASSLGLLRGTNTGELFF. For the CDR3, the DNA is TGTGCCAGCAGTTTAGGGCTTCTCCGGGGGACCAACACCGGGGAGCTGTTTTTT.

This clonotype occurred a few times. The rearrangement joins TRBV6-1 to TRBJ2-1, with TRBD1 matching over 7 bases. Trimming cost V 6 bases and J 2 bases; bases outside gene matches: 10. This CDR3 has 16 amino acids. Germline-derived CDR1 and CDR2 are MNHNS and SASEGT. CDR3 in amino acids: CASSGTRDRAYNEQFF. CDR3 DNA: TGTGCCAGCAGCGGAACCCGGGACAGAGCCTACAATGAGCAGTTCTTC.

This clonotype was seen many times. The chain recombines TRBV20-1 with TRBJ2-7, with 10 bases fitting TRBD2. Looked up from germline, CDR1 is DFQATT and CDR2 is SNEGSKA (reference sequence). The V segment lost 5 bases and the J segment 1 base; nucleotides outside the gene matches: 5. This CDR3 region has 14 residues. CDR3 in DNA: TGCAGTGCTTTTTATAGCGGGAGGTCCTACGAGCAGTACTTC. Translated: CSAFYSGRSYEQYF.

The rearrangement uses TRBV12-3 or TRBV12-4 and TRBJ2-7; D unresolved. The CDR3 has 12 amino acids. V lost 1 base, J lost 3 bases, and 4 bases lay in between. The chain's CDR3 is CASSLDNYEQYF. The CDR3 DNA reads TGTGCCAGCAGTTTAGACAACTACGAGCAGTACTTC.

This clonotype was detected ten times or more. The chain recombines TRBV12-3 or TRBV12-4 with TRBJ1-6, with D tentatively TRBD1 (5 bases). The CDR3 is 14 residues long. The germline V and J ends were trimmed by 5 bases and 6 bases, with 11 bases remaining between them. CDR3 nucleotides: TGTGCCAGCAGTCGCAGGGTGGGTAATTCACCCCTCCACTTT. It specifies CASSRRVGNSPLHF.

This clonotype has only a few counts. The gene calls are TRBV11-2 and TRBJ2-4, with D unclear. This CDR3 comprises 12 residues. The germline V gene has CDR1 SGHAT and CDR2 FQNNGV. The V end was cut by 0 bases, the J end by 7 bases, with 4 bases between. CDR3 bases: TGTGCCAGCAGCTTAGAGAGTAACATTCAGTACTTC. Translated, it gives CASSLESNIQYF.

CDR3 nucleotide sequence: TGTGCCAGCACTTCGGGTGGGAGCTCCTACGAGCAGTACTTC. Amino acid sequence: CASTSGGSSYEQYF. This chain joins TRBV6-1 and TRBJ2-7; tentatively, D is TRBD2 (5 bases). CDR1 is MNHNS, CDR2 SASEGT, per germline. V lost 7 bases, J lost 0 bases, and 13 bases lay in between. CDR3 length: 14 amino acids.

This clonotype has ten or more counts. This chain uses TRBV12-3 or TRBV12-4 with TRBJ2-3; D unclear. CDR3 length: 14 amino acids. The V end was cut by 4 bases, the J end by 5 bases, with 13 bases between. The CDR3 DNA sequence: TGTGCCAGCAGTTCGGCCCTTCTGGTAGATACGCAGTATTTT. It specifies CASSSALLVDTQYF.

The chain employs TRBV18 and TRBJ1-1, with D perhaps TRBD1 (5 bases). The CDR3 length is 15 residues. Deletions cut 0 bases from V and 5 bases from J, with 13 bases between. Per germline, CDR1 KGHSH and CDR2 LQKENI. CDR3 in amino acids: CASSPPIARGTEAFF. CDR3 coding DNA: TGTGCCAGCTCACCACCGATAGCGAGGGGTACTGAAGCTTTCTTT.

This clonotype was picked up a small number of times. The chain joins TRBV9 to TRBJ2-7; 8 positions agree with TRBD1. V shed 0 bases, J shed 6 bases, and the junction held 2 bases outside the gene matches. CDR1 is SGDLS and CDR2 is YYNGEE in the germline V gene. The CDR3 contains 13 residues. CDR3 loop: CASSVVTGGEQYF. Here the CDR3 DNA reads TGTGCCAGCAGCGTAGTTACAGGGGGCGAGCAGTACTTC.

This clonotype was seen at least ten times. The chain recombines TRBV7-2 with TRBJ2-5; D is perhaps TRBD1 (6 bases). Germline V gene lookup returns CDR1 SGHTA and CDR2 FQGNSA. The ends were cut back, 1 base at V and 1 base at J, with 10 bases in the middle. This CDR3 is built from 15 residues. Here the CDR3 reads CASSLDRRGQETQYF. CDR3 nucleotides: TGTGCCAGCAGCTTAGACCGCAGGGGCCAAGAGACCCAGTACTTC.

The chain is built from TRBV6-4 and TRBJ2-5; weak D call: TRBD2 (5 bases). The CDR3 runs 12 residues. V dropped 11 bases and J dropped 4 bases, with 14 bases sitting between them. From germline, CDR1 is MRHNA and CDR2 SNTAGT. CDR3 sequence reads: CAPFGGGETQYF. The CDR3, as DNA: TGTGCCCCCTTCGGAGGTGGAGAGACCCAGTACTTC.

In this sample, this clonotype turned up many times. This chain joins TRBV6-1 and TRBJ1-1; D is perhaps TRBD1 (5 bases). Germline lookup yields CDR1 MNHNS and CDR2 SASEGT. V gave up 5 bases and J gave up 1 base, with 17 bases separating them. This CDR3 is 16 amino acids long. CDR3 residues: CASSPEGAGGNTEAFF. The CDR3 coding sequence is TGTGCCAGCAGTCCCGAAGGGGCAGGCGGGAACACTGAAGCTTTCTTT.

This clonotype has ten or more counts. The CDR3 DNA follows: TGTGCCAGCAGTTTCCAGGGGTTGGACATTCAGTACTTC. Residues: CASSFQGLDIQYF. This chain joins TRBV28 and TRBJ2-4; D may be TRBD1 (6 bases). V was trimmed by 3 bases and J by 8 bases, leaving 11 bases between them. Per germline, CDR1 MDHEN and CDR2 SYDVKM. CDR3 length: 13 residues.

This clonotype has only a few counts. The CDR3 DNA reads as TGTGCCAGCAGCCCATGGGGGGCGGCCTACGAGCAGTACTTC. Amino acids: CASSPWGAAYEQYF. The chain has TRBV13 and TRBJ2-7; D may correspond to TRBD1 or TRBD2 (6 bases each). This CDR3 contains 14 residues. Germline values: CDR1 PRHDT, CDR2 FYEKMQ (reference sequence). Trimming stripped 5 bases from V and 2 bases from J, with 13 bases between.